This TCR beta chain was observed in a study of cytomegalovirus exposure and HLA in healthy donors. Study information: Among the approximately 400 donors who were genotyped, over 70% fell in the genetic ancestry cluster that is associated with self-reported Caucasian donors.

Concerning this clone itself: Its antigen is currently unknown.

It was healthy bone marrow donors who served as donors. General study findings and limits: Association of a missense DCLRE1C variant with TCR beta V- and J-gene trimming was reported in a later analysis.

PCR used 60 Vbeta primers and 13 Jbeta primers. The assay was immunoSEQ multiplex PCR, and TCRdb's table has in-frame clones only and misses some. This sample has some 32,000 clones, with just under 90% found just once. Germline lookup yields CDR1 LGHNA and CDR2 YSLEER. The CDR3 loop spans 14 amino acids. The junction had 0 bases not matched to a gene; V was cut back by 0 bases and J by 6 bases. This chain links TRBV4-3 with TRBJ2-2; 8 bases match TRBD1. Sequencing was carried out using PBMCs. This TCR derives from a boy aged 10-17 years in good health and CMV-seronegative. The CDR3 coding sequence is TGCGCCAGCAGCCAAGACAGGGGGCCCGGGGAGCTGTTTTTT. This gives the protein CASSQDRGPGELFF.